One T cell receptor beta chain is described in this entry. Its matching antigen is unknown. The CDR3 length is 16 residues. The V end was cut by 0 bases, the J end by 4 bases, with 16 bases between. Germline CDR1 and CDR2: SQVTM and ANQGSEA. The sample is drawn from a study of cytomegalovirus exposure and HLA in healthy donors. Researchers ran the PCR with 60 Vbeta and 13 Jbeta primers. Assay: immunoSEQ multiplex PCR; the TCRdb copy retains only in-frame clones and omits some. This repertoire shows approximately 130,000 clones, around 85% found once; its top ten account for approximately 6.7%. Study-wide points: One cluster of highly shared sequence variants probably arose as a sequencing artifact.

Healthy donors of bone marrow made up the group. Each donor was nominally healthy when sampled (though unrecorded immune exposures were likely). The rearrangement uses TRBV29-1 and TRBJ1-3; a weak D match, TRBD1 (5 bases). The sequenced material came from PBMCs. The receptor's source is a woman aged 25 to 45 in good health and CMV-seropositive. CDR3 nucleotides: TGCAGCGTTGAAGAGGGGGGACCTTTTGGCGGAAACACCATATATTTT. It yields the protein CSVEEGGPFGGNTIYF. The variable domain in full, with the rest retrieved from reference TRBV29-1 and TRBJ1-3, is SAVISQKPSRDICQRGTSLTIQCQVDSQVTMMFWYRQQPGQSLTLIATANQGSEATYESGFVIDKFPISRPNLTFSTLTVSNMSPEDSSIYLCSVEEGGPFGGNTIYFGEGSWLTVV.